This T cell receptor beta chain originates from a study of Ad26.COV2.S vaccination and SARS-CoV-2 variants. Study information: The authors gave Ad26.COV2.S intramuscularly, either once or twice 56 days apart.

The assay was immunoSEQ multiplex PCR, and TCRdb's table has in-frame clones only and misses some. The sample shows about 460,000 clones, 80% to 90% of them seen only once. V shed 5 bases, J shed 7 bases, and the junction held 8 bases outside the gene matches. This CDR3 has 14 amino acids. Germline lookup yields CDR1 SGHVS and CDR2 FQNEAQ. As to treatment: 19 received Ad26.COV2.S at low or high dose, single or two shots; about 5 received placebo; per-sample allocation not given. After the first vaccine or placebo injection, samples were drawn on day 63. A Boston adult aged 18-55 years was the donor. Vaccine was an Ad26 vector expressing Wuhan-strain SARS-CoV-2 spike.

The sample in question was peripheral blood, obtained in a trial of Ad26.COV2.S vaccine versus placebo. V usage is TRBV7-8 and J usage is TRBJ2-1; 7 bases are a match to TRBD2. The sequence derives from a person aged 18 to 65 who received the Ad26.COV2.S COVID-19 vaccine or a placebo. The CDR3 loop is CASSQLRGGNEQFF. In DNA, the CDR3 is TGTGCCAGCAGCCAATTGCGGGGAGGGAATGAGCAGTTCTTC.